This passage covers 13 T cell receptor beta chains from one sample sequenced in a study of siplizumab effects on memory and regulatory T cells. Clones were sequenced by immunoSEQ multiplex PCR, and TCRdb holds only the in-frame ones, with some missing. Of some 73,000 clones in the sample, 93% are singletons; the top ten hold about 4.5%. Sequences were obtained from CD8+ T cells sorted from blood. These receptors all stem from a human donor in good health.

The chain joins TRBV7-9 to TRBJ1-1; D unclear. The CDR3 length is 14 residues. Germline V lookup: CDR1 SEHNR, CDR2 FQNEAQ (reference sequence). Trimming took off 2 bases at V and 1 base at J, with 8 bases between the two ends. The chain's CDR3 is CASSLYDQNTEAFF. CDR3 nucleotide sequence: TGTGCCAGCAGCTTATACGACCAGAACACTGAAGCTTTCTTT.

This clone was seen just once. The rearrangement uses TRBV7-3 and TRBJ2-3; D not certain. This CDR3 has 13 residues. V was shortened by 4 bases and J by 4 bases, with 9 bases between the two germline ends. The V gene's germline CDR1 is SGHTA and CDR2 FQGTGA. Here the CDR3 reads CASSSTGPDTQYF. In DNA form, the CDR3 reads TGTGCCAGCAGCTCGACCGGGCCAGATACGCAGTATTTT.

The chain combines TRBV27 with TRBJ2-7; the D gene is possibly TRBD1 (6 bases). The V end lost 6 bases, the J end lost 2 bases, and 14 bases lay between the germline ends. Germline assignment: CDR1 MNHEY and CDR2 SMNVEV (reference sequence). This CDR3 region has 14 residues. In nucleotides, the CDR3 is TGTGCCAGCAGCATAAGAGGGGGTCCCTACGAGCAGTACTTC. This sequence encodes CASSIRGGPYEQYF.

The chain combines TRBV30 with TRBJ2-5; D possibly corresponds to TRBD2 (5 bases). V lost 0 bases and J 6 bases, leaving 20 bases between the germline ends. This CDR3 region has 16 residues. In germline, CDR1 is GTSNPN, CDR2 SVGIG (reference sequence). Written as DNA, the CDR3 is TGTGCCTGGAGTGTACTCGTCGGACTCCGAGAACAGACCCAGTACTTC. Its translation is CAWSVLVGLREQTQYF.

This chain uses TRBV10-3 with TRBJ2-3; D ambiguous. V was trimmed by 11 bases and J by 3 bases, leaving 15 bases between them. CDR1 is ENHRY and CDR2 is SYGVKD in the germline V gene. The CDR3 length is 13 residues. The CDR3: CAVCPEDTDTQYF. CDR3 sequence (DNA): TGTGCCGTCTGCCCAGAAGATACAGATACGCAGTATTTT.

The table lists this clone with a count of one. The chain is built from TRBV7-9 and TRBJ2-2, with 12 bases that match TRBD1. Germline loops: CDR1 SEHNR, CDR2 FQNEAQ (reference sequence). The CDR3 contains 16 residues. J lost 5 bases, V lost 8 bases, and 9 bases had no gene match. The CDR3 bases are TGTGCCAGCCCCTACCGGGACAGGGGGCAAACCGGGGAGCTGTTTTTT. This codes for CASPYRDRGQTGELFF.

The chain links TRBV7-6 to TRBJ2-2; unclear D gene. The CDR3 loop spans 12 amino acids. Trimming removed 2 bases at V and 6 bases at J, with 4 bases between. Germline V gene data show CDR1 as SGHVS and CDR2 as FNYEAQ. The CDR3 is CASSLPPGELFF. CDR3 DNA: TGTGCCAGCAGCTTACCCCCCGGGGAGCTGTTTTTT.

This chain uses TRBV7-8 with TRBJ1-4; no firm D call. The length of the CDR3 is 13 residues. Germline V gene data show CDR1 as SGHVS and CDR2 as FQNEAQ. Trimming shortened V by 4 bases and J by 4 bases, and 7 bases separated the two germline ends. As DNA, the CDR3 is TGTGCCAGCAGCTCCATTCTTAATGAAAAACTGTTTTTT. This codes for CASSSILNEKLFF. Combining the CDR3 with reference TRBV7-8 and TRBJ1-4 gives the whole variable domain GAGVSQSPRYKVAKRGQDVALRCDPISGHVSLFWYQQALGQGPEFLTYFQNEAQLDKSGLPSDRFFAERPEGSVSTLKIQRTQQEDSAVYLCASSSILNEKLFFGSGTQLSVL.

This clone occurred once. The chain employs TRBV15 and TRBJ1-4; D uncertain. The CDR3 is made up of 16 amino acids. V shed 1 base and J shed 4 bases, with 13 bases lying between them. CDR1 and CDR2 from the germline V gene are LNHNV and YYDKDF (reference sequence). The CDR3 bases are TGTGCCACCAGCAGAGCTCGCGGGCTCCTTAATGAAAAACTGTTTTTT. Its translation is CATSRARGLLNEKLFF. Full variable domain (outside the CDR3, taken from reference TRBV15 and TRBJ1-4): DAMVIQNPRYQVTQFGKPVTLSCSQTLNHNVMYWYQQKSSQAPKLLFHYYDKDFNNEADTPDNFQSRRPNTSFCFLDIRSPGLGDTAMYLCATSRARGLLNEKLFFGSGTQLSVL.

The V call is TRBV5-1, the J call TRBJ2-5; maybe TRBD1 (5 bases). The CDR3 runs 15 residues. Looked up from germline, CDR1 is SGHRS and CDR2 is YFSETQ. Between the trimmed V and J ends, which lost 0 bases and 4 bases, there was a span of 13 bases. The CDR3 bases are TGCGCCAGCAGCTTGGCCCAGGGTATGGTAGAGACCCAGTACTTC. Its translation is CASSLAQGMVETQYF. Filled out from reference TRBV5-1 and TRBJ2-5, the complete variable domain reads KAGVTQTPRYLIKTRGQQVTLSCSPISGHRSVSWYQQTPGQGLQFLFEYFSETQRNKGNFPGRFSGRQFSNSRSEMNVSTLELGDSALYLCASSLAQGMVETQYFGPGTRLLVL.

The chain links TRBV2 to TRBJ2-7, with unresolved D. Germline V gene sequence: CDR1 SNHLY, CDR2 FYNNEI. The V end was cut by 8 bases, the J end by 6 bases, with 2 bases between. This CDR3 is built from 8 residues. The CDR3 sequence is CASSEQYF. As DNA, the CDR3 is TGTGCCAGCTCCGAGCAGTACTTC.

In DNA form, the CDR3 reads TGTGCCAGCAGCTTAGAGGGTCTGGGTAATTCACCCCTCCACTTT. Amino acids: CASSLEGLGNSPLHF. The chain joins TRBV7-3 to TRBJ1-6; the D is unclear. The CDR3 contains 15 residues. Germline CDR1 SGHTA, CDR2 FQGTGA. Trimming cost V 2 bases and J 6 bases, with 11 bases left between them.

The chain recombines TRBV4-1 with TRBJ2-7, with a weak D call TRBD1 (5 bases). CDR3 length equals 13 residues. Trimming left V 2 bases short and J 7 bases short, with 12 bases between. Germline CDR1 is MGHRA and CDR2 is YSYEKL. The CDR3 protein is CASSQQRGFEQYF. In DNA form, the CDR3 reads TGCGCCAGCAGCCAACAAAGGGGATTTGAGCAGTACTTC.